This T cell receptor beta chain derives from a study of blood T cells in healthy people across ages (dated by TCRdb to between 2015 and 2017). Regarding the study in general: In model experiments, roughly one uniquely barcoded TCR beta cDNA molecule per two T cells was captured by template switching. The study analyzed two additional independent replicas of 1 million unique cDNA reads from the same blood draw for two donors, one aged 18 to 29 and one aged 80 or older. Donors of different ages were randomly distributed across sequencing lanes to avoid experimental bias. Using deep sequencing normalized with unique cDNA molecular identifiers, the study measured how TCR beta repertoire diversity changes with age. Donors were grouped into four age groups: young (average approximately 15 years), middle-aged (around 39), aged (around 60) and long-lived (just over 80). Summary of the overall study and its limitations: A strong correlation was found between observed TCR beta diversity and the percentage of naive T cells measured by flow cytometry. Because the CMV infection status of the donors was unknown, age-related changes in expanded clonotypes may potentially have been confounded. Bulk unsorted PBMC profiling prevented conclusive comparison of naive and antigen-experienced compartments. As age increased, observed TCR beta diversity per million T cells dropped in a roughly linear way, and a significant reduction was already evident by age 40. Estimates of total diversity based on one million sequenced T cells were considered lower bounds and underestimates. The long-lived group showed more naive CD4+ T cells, fewer expanded clones and increased TCR diversity than the aged group, suggesting age selection.

Trimming takes 3 bases from V and 1 base from J, and the germline ends sit 13 bases apart. From cysteine to phenylalanine, the CDR3 is 15 amino acids long. Kept here is only the CDR3 DNA, which spans 45 bases and is read in frame from base 1. Reading the germline V gene (reference sequence) gives CDR1 GTSNPN and CDR2 SVGIG. Of note for this clonotype: Its antigen remains undetermined. No much larger clone is present one base from it, and per-base qualities are unavailable.

The method was 5' RACE. This sample was sequenced with an Illumina HiSeq 2500. The second PCR ran for about 6 to 12 cycles and used a J-beta primer mix along with a sample-barcoded 5' primer. Each TCR beta cDNA molecule received a unique molecular identifier from a template-switch 5' adaptor carrying 12 random nucleotides. Each sample yielded at least 2.5 million CDR3-containing paired-end reads. First-strand cDNA synthesis was performed from all RNA using the Mint cDNA synthesis kit, with priming by a TRBC-specific oligonucleotide. Following uracil-DNA glycosylase treatment, all cDNA underwent a first 18-cycle PCR with the universal primers M1SS and BC2_uni_R. In the original analysis: For normalization, 1 million high-quality reads, each with a distinct molecular identifier, were randomly selected from each sample. Instead of being binned into consensus sequences, reads that shared molecular identifiers were thrown out. MiTCR, run with a Q25 quality threshold and the strictest error-elimination algorithm, handled CDR3 identification, clonotype clustering and error correction. A nonparametric unseen species model with Euler transformation was used to estimate lower-bound total TCR beta diversity. Starting from the raw public reads, TCRdb applied fastp trimming at Q25, assembled clones with MiXCR and retained in-frame beta chains. Entries that share a CDR3 protein sequence are merged under the most common genes and DNA. The V and J calls follow TCRdb's processing rather than the paper's. The sample contains fewer than 1,000,000 distinct CDR3 sequences, about half of them found a single time. 18% of the sample lies in the top ten.

Donors were 40 or so systemically healthy Caucasian individuals from Russia aged 6 to 90 years. Approximately 10 milliliters of peripheral blood were collected from each donor into EDTA-treated Vacutainer tubes. Ficoll-Paque density-gradient centrifugation was used to isolate PBMCs, with at least 6.5 million per sample. Trizol reagent was used to extract total RNA from the PBMCs, yielding at least 5.5 micrograms per sample. The percentages of naive CD45RAhigh/CD27high T cells were determined by flow cytometry on a PBMC aliquot from every donor. The source is a man older than 75 in good health. The chain is assembled from TRBV30 and TRBJ2-1; tentative D gene TRBD1, with 5 bases matching. The material sequenced was blood. The bases are TGTGCCTGGAGACGTCAGGGTAAATCCTACAATGAGCAGTTCTTC. Translated, this is CAWRRQGKSYNEQFF.